Listed here is a single T cell receptor (beta chain). In this sample, this clone turned up a few times. There is no known antigen for this receptor. One base away there is no much larger clone; base qualities are not given. The data derive from a study of cytomegalovirus exposure and HLA in healthy donors (dated by TCRdb to about 2017). Study-level background: An earlier analysis of fewer than 750 of the donors reported over 250 Gb of sequence data and 117 million unique TCR beta sequences obtained from about 179 million T cells. About 280 gigabases of sequencing data and 70 million to 95 million unique TCR sequences made up an early release that covered 640 HLA-typed donors. The genetic ancestry cluster associated with self-reported Caucasian donors included 81% of the 300 to 400 genotyped donors. The study was designed to test whether signatures of past pathogen exposure could be identified by cataloging public T cell receptors. The study profiled the T cell repertoires of 500 to 800 subjects by immunosequencing and related them to cytomegalovirus serostatus. Along with the roughly 670-subject first cohort, a separate validation cohort of over a hundred different subjects was used. The study combined high-throughput TCR immunosequencing, statistical association of individual TCRs with disease status, and machine learning to predict cytomegalovirus infection status. A later analysis re-analyzed previously published TCR beta repertoires from approximately 670 donors and added high-resolution HLA genotyping to study TCR occurrence patterns. The later analysis used no new phenotypic data to find candidate immune exposures, relying instead on TCR beta sequences and their occurrence across donors. In an earlier analysis of about 590 of the donors, high-throughput TCR beta sequencing was used to judge whether each TCR beta V gene segment behaved as functional or pseudogenic. Donor age, sex, ethnicity and CMV serostatus were collected together with the repertoire data. A later genetic analysis took genome-wide SNP genotypes for 398 of the 666 donors and used that subset as a discovery cohort. Every repertoire in the discovery cohort had been generated on one and the same sequencing platform. Both class I and class II loci were covered by HLA typing, at four-digit resolution. Typing coverage varied by locus: roughly 629-630 donors for A, B, C, DRB1 and DQB1; 500 to 550 for DQA1; nearly 610 for DPA1; approximately 490 for DPB1. A handful of DR-DQ haplotypes were handled as single units for association and clustering because linkage in the cohort was strong. On average, 235,054 unique TCR beta nucleotide sequences were sequenced per donor among 300 to 500 genotyped donors of the cohort, with approximately 18% of those sequences being non-productive. Study-level results and caveats: A cluster of highly shared sequence variants was judged likely to be a technical artifact of the sequencing pipeline. Compared with the roughly 670-donor mean, donors in an Asian-associated ancestry cluster had fewer N-insertions in productive TCRs, according to a later genetic analysis. Across donors, most TCR sequences were observed very rarely, whereas some public TCRs were present in many individuals. A later analysis found that TCR association rates varied across HLA loci, with DRB1 alleles showing the most associated TCRs and HLA-C alleles the fewest. Presence/absence analyses assumed roughly uniform sequencing depth across donors, an assumption that may not hold. Because the 87-base-pair reads could not distinguish some IMGT-functional V segments, including TRBV6-2 and TRBV6-3, those segments were excluded. Compared with equally common non-associated chains, HLA-associated TCR beta chains in a later analysis were more clonally expanded and had lower generation probabilities. At a false discovery rate of 0.05, a later analysis linked under 20,000 TCR beta sequences to specific HLA alleles. Strong co-occurrence of HLA alleles, especially DR and DQ, made assigning TCR associations to individual alleles difficult. In vitro tests confirmed that a few of the cytomegalovirus-associated TCR beta chains recognize cytomegalovirus antigens. A further reported finding was that TCR beta sequences accurately predicted the HLA-A and HLA-B alleles for most subjects in the first cohort. A later analysis reported that several top co-occurrence clusters appeared linked to parvovirus B19, influenza, CMV and Epstein-Barr virus. In an earlier analysis of 587 of the donors, most TCR beta V segments appeared in productive rearrangements about 90% or about 30% of the time, broadly matching IMGT annotations. Correlated functional status among segregating V segments might reflect linkage disequilibrium, but an unknown experimental factor could not be ruled out. An association between a missense DCLRE1C variant and V-gene and J-gene trimming of TCR beta chains was found in a later genetic analysis and replicated in an independent cohort. Immune exposure information for the cohort was limited to CMV serostatus. In both the original and validation cohorts, the classifier was reported to diagnose cytomegalovirus status with high specificity and sensitivity. Because counts were too low, about 15 rarely observed V segments, including chromosome 9 orphons, were left out of the earlier analysis of roughly 600 of the donors. It was suggested by the authors that the approach could potentially be generalized to other disease states and immunological phenotypes. In the study, some 160 TCR beta chains were listed as associated with cytomegalovirus. In a later analysis, most CMV-associated TCR beta chains were found to appear HLA-restricted, with HLA associations seemingly driven largely by CMV exposure. This cohort had only TCR beta chains sequenced, and the lack of alpha or paired-chain data limited which features could be detected. Because HLA typing was missing for some donors at each locus, association tests included only the typed subset.

Receptor amplification or capture employed the immunoSEQ multiplex PCR assay. A mixture of 60 forward primers for TCR Vbeta segments and 13 reverse primers for TCR Jbeta segments was used in the multiplex PCR. A multiplex PCR assay on genomic DNA amplified the CDR3 region of rearranged TCR beta genes. On the Illumina HiSeq System, the amplified TCR beta libraries were sequenced as 87-base-pair reads. Turning to the authors' computational methods: A later analysis tallied roughly 80 million unique TCR beta chains across the 666 repertoires, and 10 million to 11 million of those chains were shared by two or more donors. To remove PCR and sequencing errors, raw reads were error-corrected and collapsed into unique sequences using a nearest-neighbor algorithm that merged closely related sequences. To assign V, D and J gene segments, CDR3 sequences were aligned to IMGT reference sequences. Each retained sequence needed at least a six-nucleotide match to both a V gene segment and a J gene segment. Rearrangements were classified as productive when the CDR3 lacked stop codons and remained in frame with V and J, and all other rearrangements were classified as non-productive. Following IMGT convention, CDR3 was defined as the stretch from the second conserved V-encoded cysteine up to the conserved J-encoded phenylalanine. The earlier analysis of approximately 590 of the donors excluded any sequence lacking an unambiguous match to a single V gene segment. In an earlier analysis of around 590 of the donors, a V segment was called functional when productive rearrangements were above 56.7%, and segregating when the standard deviation between donors exceeded 5%. A statistical classification framework was developed to diagnose cytomegalovirus status using the catalog of TCR beta chain sequences. In a later analysis, TCR nucleotide sequences were compared against IMGT/GENE-DB human TR gene sequences so that V and J genes could be assigned. Using the TCRdist pipeline, a later analysis assigned CDR3 sequences along with most-parsimonious VDJ recombination scenarios. In a later analysis, every TCR beta chain was defined by the combination of its CDR3 amino acid sequence and its V-gene family, and reads without a unique V-gene family were dropped. A later analysis removed 500 to 650 highly shared, low-generation-probability nucleotide sequences to deal with suspected cross-contamination and a sequencing artifact. In a later analysis, a clonal expansion index was calculated for each public chain from normalized within-repertoire ranks of inferred template counts. In a later analysis, generation probabilities were computed using a VDJ recombination model fitted to out-of-frame rearrangements, and the results were checked against IGoR. Hypergeometric tests were used in a later analysis to score TCR-TCR, TCR-HLA and TCR-CMV co-occurrence, with a repertoire-size bias correction applied to the TCR pairs. To estimate false discovery rates, a later analysis permuted the HLA or CMV assignments 20 times. In a later analysis, co-occurring TCRs were grouped using DBSCAN, and TCRdist sequence similarity was added for clustering within HLA-allele-positive subsets. For co-occurrence clustering, repertoires with fewer than 30,000 or more than 120,000 public chains were excluded, along with roughly 5 repertoires with anomalous nucleotide sharing. Entries here come from immuneACCESS through TCRdb and include only in-frame sequences with V and J called. Some clones fail to appear in such tables; in the studies checked, an unresolved V gene covers under half of the shortfall, and the cause of the remainder is unknown. The D gene and trimming were derived from the DNA, and the V and J assignments and clone size from that table. The sample table contains some 130,000 clones; only one count was recorded for over 60% of them. The top ten constitute approximately 2% of the sample.

In total, approximately 690 healthy bone marrow donors made up the cohort. All cohort members were sampled while nominally healthy, although unrecorded immune exposures were likely present. The donor was CMV seronegative and belonged to the group of around 350 seronegative cohort members. A peripheral blood sample was collected from each donor, and TCR beta sequencing was performed on peripheral blood mononuclear cells. The Qiagen DNeasy Blood Extraction Kit was used to extract genomic DNA from the blood cell samples. From the germline V gene, CDR1 is MNHNS and CDR2 is SASEGT. The CDR3 measures 16 amino acids from cysteine to phenylalanine. CDR3 DNA only is kept here, 48 bases in frame from base 1. The germline V end is reduced by 1 base and the J end by 4 bases; junction bases left unmatched: 8.

The TCR comes from a young man in good health and CMV-seronegative. This sequence uses TRBV6-1 and TRBJ2-3, and 7 junction bases match TRBD2. The sequencing input was PBMCs. The DNA sequence is given as TGTGCCAGCAGTGAAGGTGTGGGAGGGCCCTCAGATACGCAGTATTTT. The encoded protein is CASSEGVGGPSDTQYF.